These 12 T cell receptor beta chains share one sample of origin, sequenced in a study of blood T cell repertoires in COVID-19. This table comes from immunoSEQ multiplex PCR, and its TCRdb copy is limited to in-frame clones, with some not included. The table lists 200,000 to 250,000 clones, 85% to 90% of them singletons, with roughly 2.5% in the top ten. The material sequenced was peripheral blood. The source of these receptors is a woman aged 55-69 years with acute or convalescent COVID-19.

The chain is built from TRBV27 and TRBJ2-7; D is perhaps TRBD2 (7 bases). Trimming removed 3 bases at V and 0 bases at J, with 12 bases between. This CDR3 contains 15 residues. Germline V gene sequence: CDR1 MNHEY, CDR2 SMNVEV (reference sequence). Written as DNA, the CDR3 is TGTGCCAGCAGTTTTTCGGGGGGCTTCTCCTACGAGCAGTACTTC. This codes for CASSFSGGFSYEQYF.

V and J are TRBV5-1 and TRBJ1-4; no firm D call. Trimming removed 4 bases from V and 2 bases from J, with 6 bases in between. CDR1 SGHRS and CDR2 YFSETQ come from the germline V gene. This CDR3 is built from 13 residues. CDR3: CASSTATNEKLFF. The CDR3 DNA is TGCGCCAGCAGCACAGCTACTAATGAAAAACTGTTTTTT. Based on the CDR3 plus reference TRBV5-1 and TRBJ1-4, the full variable domain is KAGVTQTPRYLIKTRGQQVTLSCSPISGHRSVSWYQQTPGQGLQFLFEYFSETQRNKGNFPGRFSGRQFSNSRSEMNVSTLELGDSALYLCASSTATNEKLFFGSGTQLSVL.

The chain is built from TRBV18 and TRBJ2-5; D remains ambiguous. V was trimmed by 6 bases and J by 1 base, leaving 9 bases between them. CDR3 length: 13 amino acids. The germline V gene has CDR1 KGHSH and CDR2 LQKENI. CDR3 nucleotides: TGTGCCAGCTCCCTCGACATCCAAGAGACCCAGTACTTC. Translated: CASSLDIQETQYF.

The CDR3 nucleotides read TGCGCCAGCAGCCAAGACCTACAGGTTTCGCCCCAGCATTTT. Translation: CASSQDLQVSPQHF. The V and J genes are TRBV4-3 and TRBJ1-5; D perhaps matches TRBD1 (5 bases). The CDR3 is 14 residues long. V gave up 0 bases and J gave up 9 bases, with 12 bases separating them. The germline gives CDR1 LGHNA, CDR2 YSLEER.

This chain uses TRBV2 with TRBJ2-5, with 7 bases identical to TRBD1. Germline CDR1 and CDR2: SNHLY and FYNNEI. This CDR3 comprises 15 residues. Trimming took 6 bases from V and 2 from J; bases not matched to a gene: 9. The CDR3 region is CASRGTGVPQETQYF. The CDR3 DNA is TGTGCCAGCAGGGGTACAGGGGTGCCACAAGAGACCCAGTACTTC.

The V gene is TRBV28, the J gene TRBJ2-7; D possibly corresponds to TRBD1 (6 bases). The CDR3 is 15 residues long. V lost 3 bases, J lost 3 bases, and 15 bases lay in between. Germline V gene lookup returns CDR1 MDHEN and CDR2 SYDVKM. The chain's CDR3 is CASSLDRDIDYEQYF. The CDR3 bases are TGTGCCAGCAGTTTGGACCGGGACATAGACTACGAGCAGTACTTC.

This clone has a single count. The junction differs from germline at one of its ends, possibly a read error. The chain joins TRBV18 to TRBJ2-1; D perhaps matches TRBD1 (5 bases). Germline CDR1 and CDR2: KGHSH and LQKENI. This CDR3 has 17 amino acids. In nucleotides, the CDR3 is TGTGCCAGCTCGCCACAGGCAGGTCTAAATTCCTACAATGAGCAGTTCTTC. Amino acid sequence: CASSPQAGLNSYNEQFF.

The gene calls are TRBV6-1 and TRBJ1-1; D ambiguous. This CDR3 is built from 15 residues. The germline CDR1 and CDR2 sequences are MNHNS and SASEGT. V lost 1 base to trimming and J lost 0 bases, with 9 bases between them. The CDR3 loop reads CASSEENRLNTEAFF. The CDR3 region has the DNA TGTGCCAGCAGTGAAGAAAACAGATTGAACACTGAAGCTTTCTTT.

This chain joins TRBV5-1 and TRBJ1-1, with D hard to call. The CDR3 extends over 14 amino acids. Germline CDR1 reads SGHRS; CDR2 reads YFSETQ. Between the trimmed V and J ends, which lost 0 bases and 5 bases, there was a span of 11 bases. The CDR3 spells CASSLVTGTTEAFF. The CDR3, as DNA: TGCGCCAGCAGCTTGGTAACGGGTACAACTGAAGCTTTCTTT.

This clone was picked up one time. J is TRBJ2-5 and V is TRBV7-2, with D perhaps TRBD1 (6 bases). Germline CDR1 is SGHTA and CDR2 is FQGNSA. The V gene lost 6 bases and the J gene lost 5 bases, with 16 bases spanning the gap. This CDR3 contains 14 residues. The CDR3 DNA sequence: TGTGCCAGCAGAGAACAGGGTCCGCGGGAGACCCAGTACTTC. This encodes CASREQGPRETQYF.

The V and J genes are TRBV2 and TRBJ2-5, with 7 bases identical to TRBD1. Trimming cost V 8 bases and J 4 bases; bases outside gene matches: 7. CDR1 and CDR2 (germline): SNHLY, FYNNEI. The CDR3 covers 13 residues. This CDR3 reads CASGRDSRETQYF. The CDR3, as DNA: TGTGCCAGCGGCAGGGACAGTCGAGAGACCCAGTACTTC.

About this clone itself: Other DNA variants within this sample encode the same CDR3. The CDR3 spells CASSLDRGREKLFF. DNA for the CDR3: TGTGCCAGCAGCCTGGACAGGGGGCGTGAAAAACTGTTTTTT. The chain has TRBV7-9 and TRBJ1-4; the match to TRBD1 covers 11 bases. V gave up 5 bases and J gave up 7 bases; unmatched junction bases: 3. CDR1 is SEHNR, CDR2 FQNEAQ, per germline (reference sequence). This CDR3 contains 14 residues.